This entry concerns a single TCR beta chain. Assay used: immunoSEQ multiplex PCR; TCRdb lists only in-frame clones, some missing. The sample has approximately 200,000 clones, less than 90% seen once; the top ten hold approximately 4%. This entry belongs to a study of blood T cell repertoires in COVID-19. The CDR3 is 15 amino acids. Germline CDR1 is SNHLY and CDR2 is FYNNEI. The V segment lost 7 bases and the J segment 1 base; nucleotides outside the gene matches: 4. This chain links TRBV2 with TRBJ2-7, with TRBD2 identical over 13 bases. The source material was PBMCs or T cells enriched from blood (not recorded which). This TCR came from a woman aged 25-40 years who had been exposed to COVID-19. CDR3 in DNA: TGTGCCAGCACGACTAGCGGGGGGCGATCCTACGAGCAGTACTTC. Translated, it gives CASTTSGGRSYEQYF. The full variable domain, completed using reference TRBV2 and TRBJ2-7, is EPEVTQTPSHQVTQMGQEVILRCVPISNHLYFYWYRQILGQKVEFLVSFYNNEISEKSEIFDDQFSVERPDGSNFTLKIRSTKLEDSAMYFCASTTSGGRSYEQYFGPGTRLTVT.